This TCR beta chain was recovered during a study of T cell responses to AZD1222 COVID-19 vaccine. Study-level information: Second doses were pooled across both intervals (about 4 or about 12 weeks). General study results and limits: Seropositive AZD1222 recipients at baseline numbered only 6 or 7.

Produced via immunoSEQ multiplex PCR; TCRdb's table is partial and in-frame only. Among tens of thousands of clones, over 75% were seen once, and the ten largest hold approximately 11%. With respect to this clone: As yet, its antigen is unknown.

Trimming removed 7 bases at V and 7 bases at J, with 19 bases between. The germline gives CDR1 MNHEY, CDR2 SVGAGI. The CDR3 has 14 residues. The chain links TRBV6-5 to TRBJ1-1; D call uncertain. The sequence was obtained from an adult in good health. The sample in question was peripheral blood, obtained on day 0 of AZD1222 vaccination. This chain's CDR3 is CASMGSQIRGEAFF. Written as DNA, the CDR3 is TGTGCCAGCATGGGTAGCCAGATCCGGGGTGAAGCTTTCTTT.